This T cell receptor beta chain was observed in a study of blood T cell repertoires in COVID-19. Generated by immunoSEQ multiplex PCR, the TCRdb table keeps only in-frame clones and is missing some. The sample lists a few hundred thousand clones; 91% were seen once. In germline, CDR1 is SGHTA, CDR2 FQGNSA. The CDR3 spans 15 residues. V lost 1 base, J lost 4 bases, and 6 bases stayed unmatched. The chain combines TRBV7-2 with TRBJ1-2, with 7 bases matching TRBD1. Sample: PBMCs or T cells enriched from blood (not recorded which). The receptor was isolated from a human donor in a cohort exposed to, infected with or recovered from COVID-19 (not recorded which). The donor label of this sample is uncertain. CDR3: CASSLETGPPYGYTF. In DNA form, the CDR3 reads TGTGCCAGCAGCTTAGAGACAGGGCCTCCCTATGGCTACACCTTC.